The 27 T cell receptor beta chains presented below share a single source sample, sequenced in a study of cytomegalovirus exposure and HLA in healthy donors. The PCR was carried out with 60 Vbeta primers and 13 Jbeta primers. Libraries were prepared by immunoSEQ multiplex PCR; TCRdb keeps only in-frame clonotypes and omits some of them. The sample has 150,000 to 200,000 clones, about two thirds seen once. The specimen was PBMCs. These receptors all come from a woman between 18 and 29 years old in good health and CMV-seropositive.

The chain joins TRBV13 to TRBJ2-1; D unclear. V was clipped by 4 bases and J by 4 bases, with 5 bases between them. Per germline, CDR1 PRHDT and CDR2 FYEKMQ (reference sequence). This CDR3 region has 12 residues. In DNA form, the CDR3 reads TGTGCCAGCAGCTATATGTACAATGAGCAGTTCTTC. It codes for CASSYMYNEQFF. The whole variable domain, filled in from reference TRBV13 and TRBJ2-1, reads AAGVIQSPRHLIKEKRETATLKCYPIPRHDTVYWYQQGPGQDPQFLISFYEKMQSDKGSIPDRFSAQQFSDYHSELNMSSLELGDSALYFCASSYMYNEQFFGPGTRLTVL.

The V and J genes are TRBV7-8 and TRBJ2-7; the match to TRBD2 covers 9 bases. The germline CDR1 and CDR2 sequences are SGHVS and FQNEAQ. The length of the CDR3 is 17 residues. V gave up 7 bases and J gave up 5 bases; unmatched junction bases: 18. CDR3: CASTIDLLLAGVNEQYF. The CDR3 DNA follows: TGTGCCAGCACCATCGACCTACTCTTAGCGGGAGTGAACGAGCAGTACTTC.

CDR3 amino acids: CASSLYGTGTATNEKLFF. CDR3 in DNA: TGTGCCAGCAGTTTATACGGGACAGGGACCGCAACTAATGAAAAACTGTTTTTT. The rearrangement uses TRBV27 and TRBJ1-4; 9 bases are a match to TRBD1. The CDR3 has 18 residues. Germline CDR1 MNHEY, CDR2 SMNVEV (reference sequence). With 1 base clipped from V and 0 bases from J, the junction kept 6 bases outside the gene matches.

This clone was counted a few times. The chain carries TRBV5-6 and TRBJ1-6; possible D gene TRBD1, 5 bases. CDR1 and CDR2 (germline): SGHDT, YYEEEE. This CDR3 has 15 residues. V was pared by 5 bases and J by 4 bases, with 13 bases between. The CDR3 DNA reads TGTGCCAGCAGTTCTCCGGGACTGTATAATTCACCCCTCCACTTT. Residues: CASSSPGLYNSPLHF.

In this sample, this clone turned up a few times. The germline gene is not matched at one end of the junction; a read error may be the cause. J is TRBJ1-5 and V is TRBV2; TRBD1 aligns across 8 bases. This CDR3 has 12 residues. The germline V gene has CDR1 SNHLY and CDR2 FYNNEI. The CDR3: CASSATRDRLDF. CDR3 DNA: TGTGCCAGCAGTGCCACCCGGGACAGGCTAGATTTT.

This clone appeared a few times. The chain combines TRBV11-2 with TRBJ1-6; D not certain. Germline-derived CDR1 and CDR2 are SGHAT and FQNNGV. The CDR3 is 14 residues long. V was cut by 3 bases and J by 7 bases, with 10 bases left in between. The CDR3, as DNA: TGTGCCAGCAGCTTCGCGGAAAAAAATTCACCCCTCCACTTT. Protein: CASSFAEKNSPLHF. Full variable domain (missing parts from reference TRBV11-2 and TRBJ1-6): EAGVAQSPRYKIIEKRQSVAFWCNPISGHATLYWYQQILGQGPKLLIQFQNNGVVDDSQLPKDRFSAERLKGVDSTLKIQPAKLEDSAVYLCASSFAEKNSPLHFGNGTRLTVT.

This clone has just one count. V usage is TRBV27 and J usage is TRBJ2-3, with a weak D call TRBD2 (6 bases). Germline-derived CDR1 and CDR2 are MNHEY and SMNVEV (reference sequence). V was shortened by 5 bases and J by 5 bases, with 17 bases between the two germline ends. The CDR3 consists of 15 residues. The CDR3 is CASSLFGTQKDTQYF. CDR3 nucleotide sequence: TGTGCCAGCAGTCTTTTCGGGACTCAGAAAGATACGCAGTATTTT.

The chain uses TRBV30 and TRBJ1-1, with D possibly matching TRBD1 (6 bases). Germline V gives CDR1 GTSNPN, CDR2 SVGIG (reference sequence). The germline V and J ends were trimmed by 2 bases and 0 bases, with 7 bases remaining between them. CDR3 length: 13 residues. Written as DNA, the CDR3 is TGTGCCTGGAGTACAGGGCTGAACACTGAAGCTTTCTTT. Translating it yields CAWSTGLNTEAFF.

In this sample, this clone turned up a few times. V usage is TRBV29-1 and J usage is TRBJ2-7; 10 nucleotides match TRBD1. Germline trimming cut 4 bases from V and 3 bases from J; bases unmatched to any gene: 3. Germline V gives CDR1 SQVTM, CDR2 ANQGSEA. This CDR3 is 13 amino acids long. The CDR3, as DNA: TGCAGCGTTGGAGACAGGGGGCGCTACGAGCAGTACTTC. This codes for CSVGDRGRYEQYF.

V gene TRBV5-1 combines with J gene TRBJ2-7; D perhaps matches TRBD2 (5 bases). Germline CDR1 is SGHRS and CDR2 is YFSETQ. The CDR3 runs to 14 residues. Trimming left V 0 bases short and J 5 bases short, with 12 bases between. This CDR3 reads CASSLVAGGNEQYF. CDR3 DNA sequence: TGCGCCAGCAGCTTGGTGGCAGGAGGCAACGAGCAGTACTTC.

The chain carries TRBV7-9 and TRBJ1-5, with D perhaps TRBD1 (6 bases). This CDR3 region has 14 residues. V shed 5 bases and J shed 3 bases, with 11 bases lying between them. Germline assignment: CDR1 SEHNR and CDR2 FQNEAQ (reference sequence). The CDR3 DNA is TGTGCCAGCAGCCAGACAGGAGACAATCAGCCCCAGCATTTT. Amino acid sequence: CASSQTGDNQPQHF.

For the CDR3, the DNA is TGCGCCAGCAGGCCTATGGGGGGAGGGCGCGAGCAGTACTTC. This translates into CASRPMGGGREQYF. The rearrangement links TRBV4-1 to TRBJ2-7, with TRBD2 identical over 7 bases. V trimming: 6 bases; J trimming: 6 bases; junction bases outside the gene matches: 11. The CDR3 loop spans 14 amino acids. Germline lookup yields CDR1 MGHRA and CDR2 YSYEKL.

This clone was seen only a few times. The gene calls are TRBV2 and TRBJ2-5; tentative D call: TRBD1 (7 bases). Germline lookup yields CDR1 SNHLY and CDR2 FYNNEI. There are 15 residues in the CDR3. V was trimmed by 6 bases and J by 5 bases, leaving 19 bases between them. The CDR3 DNA reads TGTGCCAGCAGCGAATCCACAGGGGACTTTGAGACCCAGTACTTC. It yields the protein CASSESTGDFETQYF.

The rearrangement links TRBV5-1 to TRBJ1-1; 8 bases are a match to TRBD1. After removal of 4 bases from V and 3 bases from J, the junction contained 11 bases not matched to a gene. Germline assignment: CDR1 SGHRS and CDR2 YFSETQ. There are 16 residues in the CDR3. CDR3 sequence: CASSRARDRPDTEAFF. CDR3 DNA: TGCGCCAGCAGCCGCGCCCGGGACAGGCCGGACACTGAAGCTTTCTTT.

The gene calls are TRBV6-1 and TRBJ2-7; 7 bases fit TRBD1. J was trimmed by 4 bases and V by 3 bases; bases with no gene match: 9. This CDR3 is 15 amino acids long. CDR1 is MNHNS, CDR2 SASEGT, per germline. CDR3 nucleotides: TGTGCCAGCAGTGATTGGGCACAGGGGCGATACGAGCAGTACTTC. It codes for CASSDWAQGRYEQYF.

This rearrangement joins TRBV5-6 to TRBJ1-5; a weak D match, TRBD1 (6 bases). The CDR3 runs 14 residues. Trimming cost V 5 bases and J 10 bases, with 19 bases left between them. The germline V gene has CDR1 SGHDT and CDR2 YYEEEE. The CDR3 region is CASSKGEGALPQHF. DNA for the CDR3: TGTGCCAGCAGTAAGGGGGAAGGGGCTTTACCCCAGCATTTT.

V usage is TRBV29-1 and J usage is TRBJ2-1, with D unclear. Germline assignment: CDR1 SQVTM and CDR2 ANQGSEA. V was trimmed by 4 bases and J by 8 bases, leaving 27 bases between them. This CDR3 is built from 17 residues. The chain's CDR3 is CSVGILPPYSLVDEQFF. DNA of the CDR3: TGCAGCGTTGGAATCCTGCCCCCGTATTCCTTAGTGGATGAGCAGTTCTTC.

The V gene is TRBV4-1, the J gene TRBJ1-1; D is undetermined. The ends were cut back, 1 base at V and 8 bases at J, with 8 bases in the middle. CDR3 length: 12 amino acids. Germline CDR1 is MGHRA and CDR2 is YSYEKL. The CDR3: CASSQVGQEAFF. The CDR3 DNA is TGCGCCAGCAGCCAAGTGGGCCAGGAAGCTTTCTTT.

The table lists this clone with a few counts. The rearrangement links TRBV2 to TRBJ1-1, with D perhaps matching TRBD1 (6 bases). The CDR3 runs 15 residues. Germline values: CDR1 SNHLY, CDR2 FYNNEI. With 8 bases removed from V and 8 bases from J, the gap between germline ends came to 24 bases. The CDR3 spells CASCRVVQGRREAFF. The CDR3 region has the DNA TGTGCCAGCTGCCGTGTAGTCCAGGGGCGCAGGGAAGCTTTCTTT.

This clone was seen only a few times. J is TRBJ2-1 and V is TRBV7-2; no firm D call. Deletions cut 2 bases from V and 4 bases from J, with 15 bases between. The CDR3 has 16 amino acids. CDR1 and CDR2 from the germline V gene are SGHTA and FQGNSA. The CDR3 region is CASSLRPPSPYNEQFF. The CDR3 region has the DNA TGTGCCAGCAGCTTAAGGCCCCCTAGTCCGTACAATGAGCAGTTCTTC. Combining the CDR3 with reference TRBV7-2 and TRBJ2-1 gives the whole variable domain GAGVSQSPSNKVTEKGKDVELRCDPISGHTALYWYRQSLGQGLEFLIYFQGNSAPDKSGLPSDRFSAERTGGSVSTLTIQRTQQEDSAVYLCASSLRPPSPYNEQFFGPGTRLTVL.

The chain employs TRBV6-5 and TRBJ2-7; 10 positions match TRBD1. The trim removed 7 bases at V and 6 bases at J, leaving 9 bases unmatched. This CDR3 comprises 14 residues. Germline CDR1 and CDR2: MNHEY and SVGAGI. The CDR3 here is CASTYGTGALEQYF. The CDR3 DNA reads as TGTGCCAGCACCTACGGGACAGGGGCCCTCGAGCAGTACTTC.

J is TRBJ2-5 and V is TRBV5-8, with 7 bases aligning to TRBD1. The V and J ends lost 5 bases and 1 base, in that order; junction bases with no gene match: 5. In germline, CDR1 is SGHTS, CDR2 YDEGEE. The CDR3 contains 14 residues. The DNA of the CDR3 is TGTGCCAGCAGTACCGGACAGGCCCAAGAGACCCAGTACTTC. Translating it yields CASSTGQAQETQYF.

The chain links TRBV7-3 to TRBJ2-3; D is perhaps TRBD1 (6 bases). Germline V gives CDR1 SGHTA, CDR2 FQGTGA. V was shortened by 1 base and J by 2 bases, with 22 bases between the two germline ends. This CDR3 region has 19 residues. For the CDR3, the DNA is TGTGCCAGCAGCTTAAGGGCAGGGGTCATGGACCCTGTCACAGATACGCAGTATTTT. It translates to CASSLRAGVMDPVTDTQYF.

The chain has TRBV6-5 and TRBJ1-2; no firm D call. Germline V gene sequence: CDR1 MNHEY, CDR2 SVGAGI. The length of the CDR3 is 14 residues. V was cut by 5 bases and J by 5 bases, with 15 bases left in between. This chain's CDR3 is CASSTSGVYYGYTF. The DNA of the CDR3 is TGTGCCAGCAGTACTTCAGGTGTTTATTATGGCTACACCTTC.

The chain carries TRBV18 and TRBJ2-7; 12 bases are shared with TRBD2. There are 18 residues in the CDR3. Trimming took 4 bases from V and 0 from J; bases not matched to a gene: 10. The V gene's germline CDR1 is KGHSH and CDR2 LQKENI. For the CDR3, the DNA is TGTGCCAGCTCACGTCCCGGGACTAGCGGGCCTCGCTCCTACGAGCAGTACTTC. Translated, it gives CASSRPGTSGPRSYEQYF. The full variable domain, its missing parts supplied by reference TRBV18 and TRBJ2-7, is NAGVMQNPRHLVRRRGQEARLRCSPMKGHSHVYWYRQLPEEGLKFMVYLQKENIIDESGMPKERFSAEFPKEGPSILRIQQVVRGDSAAYFCASSRPGTSGPRSYEQYFGPGTRLTVT.

This clone was counted a few times. V usage is TRBV5-4 and J usage is TRBJ2-3, with 14 bases matching TRBD2. The CDR3 is 18 amino acids. Germline trimming cut 5 bases from V and 1 base from J; bases unmatched to any gene: 9. Germline lookup yields CDR1 SGHNT and CDR2 YYREEE (reference sequence). CDR3 amino acids: CASSQGGLAGVGTDTQYF. In DNA, the CDR3 is TGTGCCAGCAGTCAGGGGGGACTAGCGGGAGTGGGCACAGATACGCAGTATTTT.

This sequence joins TRBV19 and TRBJ1-1; D is ambiguous. CDR3 length: 11 residues. The V end lost 5 bases, the J end lost 3 bases, and 4 bases lay between the germline ends. The germline V gene encodes CDR1 LNHDA and CDR2 SQIVND (reference sequence). The chain's CDR3 is CASSSHTEAFF. For the CDR3, the DNA is TGTGCCAGTAGTTCTCACACTGAAGCTTTCTTT.